This TCR beta chain originates from a study of identifying expanded T cells in peripheral blood (dated by TCRdb to between 2018 and 2021). Concerning the study at large: Technical replicates were generated by sequencing separate aliquots of the same genomic DNA pool, and four replicates were compared pairwise. General findings and caveats noted by the study authors: The authors expected biological variance in healthy repertoires might increase further over much longer intervals such as months to years. For all healthy donors, the variance in clone template counts between roughly 2-week samples rose significantly as total template count increased. Across all healthy-donor time intervals, the beta-binomial model significantly cut both the number of clones called differentially abundant and the false-positive rate. Around 1.2 differentially abundant clones were flagged by the binomial model between technical replicates, whereas about 15 and 18 were flagged over around two weeks and four weeks, respectively.

V gives up 6 bases and J gives up 7 bases, and the segment between their germline ends measures 18 bases. The CDR3 covers 14 residues, taking in both the cysteine and the phenylalanine. Only the CDR3 DNA stays, 42 bases, in frame from base 1. Sequences MNHEY (CDR1) and SMNVEV (CDR2) are obtained from the germline V gene (reference sequence). During the collection period, no infections or other immune events were recorded for the healthy donors. Time-dependent variance in a beta-binomial model of T-cell clone differential abundance was calibrated using healthy-donor blood repertoires as a training cohort. The training cohort comprised roughly ten healthy donors, 3 female and 7 male. On average the donors were about 45 years old, and their ages spanned roughly 29 to 70 years. Whole blood, obtained from a commercial supplier, was collected from each healthy donor at three time points spaced roughly 14 days apart. Genomic DNA was extracted from unsorted whole blood for immunosequencing.

In this sample, this clone turned up once. Its antigen is currently not known. Per-base qualities were not stored, and no clone one base away is much larger. The immunoSEQ Assay, which relies on bias-controlled multiplex PCR amplification of genomic DNA, was used to profile TCRbeta CDR3 regions. The paper's data handling went like this. To quantify the absolute abundance of each unique TCRbeta CDR3 region, the sequences were collapsed and filtered. Differential abundance was assessed using a binomial (Fisher-equivalent) model and a beta-binomial model in which time-dependent variance fitted from healthy donors was added. Clones with fewer than 5 combined templates were excluded, and clones with Benjamini-Hochberg FDR below 0.01 were called differentially abundant. In the beta-binomial model, variance was expressed as a function of the total template count across the two samples, in the form v = (b*log(k)+a)^2. TCRdb stores this immuneACCESS table with in-frame sequences only. Part of the clones is absent; in the studies checked, under half of the shortfall reflects unresolved V genes, and no reason is known for the rest. Clone size and V and J calls were adopted from that table, with D and trimming inferred from the DNA. In all, the sample holds tens of thousands of clones, and around 88% of those were seen once. The ten biggest clones cover 4% of the sample.

The TCR sequence derives from a person aged 18 to 70 in good health. Recombination connected TRBV27 to TRBJ1-1; the D gene is perhaps TRBD1, from 6 matching bases. Sequencing input: blood. The encoded CDR3 is CASRRDIDLLEAFF. The nucleotide sequence reads TGTGCCAGCAGAAGGGACATCGATCTACTTGAAGCTTTCTTT.